Listed below are T cell receptor beta chains from one sample, sequenced in a study of T cell responses to AZD1222 COVID-19 vaccine. Sequencing used immunoSEQ multiplex PCR; TCRdb keeps in-frame clones, though not all of them. The table records 150,000 to 200,000 clones, 85% to 95% of them present only once. Sample: peripheral blood, taken on day 0 of AZD1222 vaccination. Every receptor here comes from an adult in good health. Each CDR3 is given with its conserved first and last residue. The order of the fields is J gene, clone size, V gene, D gene, CDR3 protein, CDR3 DNA. The D gene is left open where the match is weak. Some rows mark clone size as missing; the rest say once, few, many or name a class of expanded clone.

J: TRBJ1-1; size: NA; V: TRBV12-3/TRBV12-4; D: NA; CDR3: CASSSNLGTEAFF; DNA: TGTGCCAGCAGTTCAAACTTGGGGACTGAAGCTTTCTTT
J: TRBJ2-7; size: NA; V: TRBV4-2; D: TRBD2; CDR3: CASSQEPLAGNYEQYF; DNA: TGTGCCAGCAGCCAAGAACCCCTAGCGGGTAACTACGAGCAGTACTTC
J: TRBJ2-2; size: once; V: TRBV7-8; D: TRBD1; CDR3: CASSPRLDRVRGGELFF; DNA: TGTGCCAGCAGCCCGCGACTGGACAGGGTTCGAGGCGGGGAGCTGTTTTTT
J: TRBJ1-6; size: NA; V: TRBV6-5; D: TRBD1; CDR3: CASSYRAPGGYSPLHF; DNA: TGTGCCAGCAGTTACAGGGCCCCAGGGGGCTATTCACCCCTCCACTTT
J: TRBJ1-1; size: NA; V: TRBV6-5; D: TRBD1; CDR3: CASSRTGPNTEAFF; DNA: TGTGCCAGCAGTCGGACAGGGCCGAACACTGAAGCTTTCTTT
J: TRBJ1-5; size: NA; V: TRBV28; D: NA; CDR3: CASTLRGAGNQPQHF; DNA: TGTGCCAGCACCCTTCGGGGGGCCGGCAATCAGCCCCAGCATTTT
J: TRBJ2-5; size: NA; V: TRBV11-2; D: NA; CDR3: CASSSQAAQYF; DNA: TGTGCCAGCAGCTCCCAAGCGGCCCAGTACTTC
J: TRBJ2-1; size: NA; V: TRBV10-3; D: NA; CDR3: CATLLNNEQFF; DNA: TGTGCCACCCTTTTGAACAATGAGCAGTTCTTC
J: TRBJ2-1; size: NA; V: TRBV6-2/TRBV6-3; D: NA; CDR3: CASSYEGRSYNEQFF; DNA: TGTGCCAGCAGTTACGAAGGGCGCTCCTACAATGAGCAGTTCTTC
J: TRBJ2-7; size: NA; V: TRBV18; D: NA; CDR3: CASSPVWQGGLGEQYF; DNA: TGTGCCAGCTCCCCCGTTTGGCAGGGAGGTCTGGGCGAGCAGTACTTC
J: TRBJ1-6; size: NA; V: TRBV28; D: NA; CDR3: CASNEGGTPLHF; DNA: TGTGCCAGCAACGAGGGCGGGACACCCCTCCACTTT
J: TRBJ2-7; size: NA; V: TRBV5-6; D: TRBD1; CDR3: CASSAGTGGPYEQYF; DNA: TGTGCCAGCAGCGCAGGGACAGGGGGTCCCTACGAGCAGTACTTC
J: TRBJ2-7; size: NA; V: TRBV5-1; D: NA; CDR3: CASSFRGGSTYEQYF; DNA: TGCGCCAGCAGCTTTAGGGGGGGTTCCACCTACGAGCAGTACTTC
J: TRBJ2-1; size: NA; V: TRBV7-9; D: TRBD2; CDR3: CASSLVVTSDKNEQFF; DNA: TGTGCCAGCAGCTTAGTGGTGACTAGCGACAAGAATGAGCAGTTCTTC
J: TRBJ1-2; size: NA; V: TRBV2; D: NA; CDR3: CASSVPGTDGYTF; DNA: TGTGCCAGCAGTGTTCCCGGGACCGATGGCTACACCTTC
J: TRBJ1-5; size: NA; V: TRBV6-4; D: TRBD1; CDR3: CASSVQGGNQPQHF; DNA: TGTGCCAGCAGTGTTCAGGGGGGTAATCAGCCCCAGCATTTT
J: TRBJ2-3; size: NA; V: TRBV30; D: NA; CDR3: CAWIGERGSDTQYF; DNA: TGTGCCTGGATCGGCGAGCGAGGCTCAGATACGCAGTATTTT
J: TRBJ1-1; size: NA; V: TRBV28; D: NA; CDR3: CASSLPGRTNTEAFF; DNA: TGTGCCAGCAGTCTACCCGGACGGACGAACACTGAAGCTTTCTTT
J: TRBJ1-3; size: NA; V: TRBV29-1; D: NA; CDR3: CSVLTDGNTIYF; DNA: TGCAGCGTCCTGACAGACGGAAACACCATATATTTT
J: TRBJ2-1; size: NA; V: TRBV6-4; D: TRBD2; CDR3: CASSEGEREPRDEQFF; DNA: TGTGCCAGCAGTGAGGGGGAGCGGGAGCCAAGGGATGAGCAGTTCTTC
J: TRBJ2-1; size: NA; V: TRBV5-3; D: TRBD1; CDR3: CAPRLRDREENEQFF; DNA: TGTGCCCCCCGACTGAGGGACAGGGAAGAGAATGAGCAGTTCTTC
J: TRBJ2-2; size: NA; V: TRBV6-5; D: NA; CDR3: CASSYWASTGELFF; DNA: TGTGCCAGCAGTTATTGGGCGTCCACCGGGGAGCTGTTTTTT
J: TRBJ2-1; size: NA; V: TRBV11-3; D: TRBD2; CDR3: CASSGGTSGSMAEQFF; DNA: TGTGCCAGCAGCGGAGGGACTAGCGGGAGCATGGCTGAGCAGTTCTTC
J: TRBJ1-6; size: NA; V: TRBV30; D: TRBD1; CDR3: CAWSFHRSGQGARNSPLHF; DNA: TGTGCCTGGAGTTTCCACCGGTCGGGACAGGGGGCTCGTAATTCACCCCTCCACTTT
J: TRBJ1-2; size: NA; V: TRBV4-2; D: NA; CDR3: CASSQERNRAYGYTF; DNA: TGTGCCAGCAGCCAAGAGAGGAACAGGGCCTATGGCTACACCTTC
J: TRBJ1-4; size: NA; V: TRBV28; D: NA; CDR3: CASSFPLRTTGEKLFF; DNA: TGTGCCAGCAGTTTCCCACTCCGAACCACGGGGGAAAAACTGTTTTTT
J: TRBJ2-1; size: NA; V: TRBV3-1/TRBV3-2; D: NA; CDR3: CASSQGWGGINNEQFF; DNA: TGTGCCAGCAGCCAAGGGTGGGGAGGTATAAACAATGAGCAGTTCTTC
J: TRBJ2-1; size: NA; V: TRBV19; D: NA; CDR3: CASSYQVRSTNEQFF; DNA: TGTGCCAGTAGTTATCAGGTTCGGAGTACCAATGAGCAGTTCTTC
J: TRBJ1-1; size: NA; V: TRBV27; D: NA; CDR3: CASLGGPRTEAFF; DNA: TGTGCCAGCCTCGGGGGGCCGCGAACTGAAGCTTTCTTT
J: TRBJ2-1; size: NA; V: TRBV27; D: TRBD2; CDR3: CASSFRLAGVTYNEQFF; DNA: TGTGCCAGCAGTTTCCGACTAGCGGGAGTTACCTACAATGAGCAGTTCTTC
J: TRBJ2-1; size: NA; V: TRBV5-1; D: TRBD2; CDR3: CASSLPGLAAANEQFF; DNA: TGCGCCAGCAGCTTACCGGGACTAGCGGCTGCCAATGAGCAGTTCTTC
J: TRBJ2-7; size: NA; V: TRBV10-3; D: TRBD2; CDR3: CAISDEREGGEQYF; DNA: TGTGCCATCAGTGATGAGCGGGAGGGCGGCGAGCAGTACTTC
J: TRBJ1-1; size: NA; V: TRBV4-1; D: TRBD1; CDR3: CASSQDGTGVGTEAFF; DNA: TGCGCCAGCAGCCAAGACGGCACAGGGGTTGGGACTGAAGCTTTCTTT
J: TRBJ1-1; size: NA; V: TRBV28; D: TRBD1; CDR3: CAGRTGGSYTEAFF; DNA: TGTGCCGGAAGGACAGGGGGCTCGTACACTGAAGCTTTCTTT
J: TRBJ2-7; size: NA; V: TRBV11-2; D: NA; CDR3: CASSFTATYEQYF; DNA: TGTGCCAGCAGCTTCACAGCTACCTACGAGCAGTACTTC
J: TRBJ2-5; size: NA; V: TRBV30; D: NA; CDR3: CAWTLAEETQYF; DNA: TGTGCCTGGACTCTGGCGGAAGAGACCCAGTACTTC
J: TRBJ2-1; size: once; V: TRBV6-6; D: TRBD2; CDR3: CASSLAGDEQFF; DNA: TGTGCCAGCAGTTTAGCGGGAGACGAGCAGTTCTTC
J: TRBJ1-1; size: NA; V: TRBV9; D: NA; CDR3: CASSVEGHPNTEAFF; DNA: TGTGCCAGCAGCGTAGAGGGACACCCGAACACTGAAGCTTTCTTT
J: TRBJ2-7; size: NA; V: TRBV28; D: TRBD2; CDR3: CASSSWTSGDSYEQYF; DNA: TGTGCCAGCAGTTCGTGGACTAGCGGAGACTCCTACGAGCAGTACTTC
J: TRBJ1-1; size: NA; V: TRBV2; D: NA; CDR3: CASVKDRKAFF; DNA: TGTGCCAGCGTTAAGGACAGAAAAGCTTTCTTT
J: TRBJ1-5; size: NA; V: TRBV6-5; D: NA; CDR3: CASSPGSGFNQPQHF; DNA: TGTGCCAGCAGCCCGGGATCAGGCTTTAATCAGCCCCAGCATTTT
J: TRBJ2-2; size: NA; V: TRBV7-3; D: NA; CDR3: CASSSFPTGELFF; DNA: TGTGCCAGCAGCTCCTTCCCTACCGGGGAGCTGTTTTTT
J: TRBJ2-3; size: once; V: TRBV4-2; D: NA; CDR3: CASSQGDTQYF; DNA: TGTGCCAGCAGCCAAGGAGATACGCAGTATTTT
J: TRBJ2-7; size: NA; V: TRBV7-9; D: NA; CDR3: CASRDSAHEQYF; DNA: TGTGCCAGCAGGGACAGTGCACACGAGCAGTACTTC
J: TRBJ2-2; size: NA; V: TRBV9; D: NA; CDR3: CASSPPGRGSGELFF; DNA: TGTGCCAGCAGCCCCCCGGGGAGGGGGTCCGGGGAGCTGTTTTTT
J: TRBJ2-3; size: NA; V: TRBV4-1; D: NA; CDR3: CASSQDRQGGTDTQYF; DNA: TGCGCCAGCAGCCAAGATAGGCAGGGGGGGACAGATACGCAGTATTTT
J: TRBJ1-6; size: NA; V: TRBV24-1; D: NA; CDR3: CATSDPARHVHSPLHF; DNA: TGTGCCACCAGTGATCCCGCCCGGCATGTCCATTCACCCCTCCACTTT